Following are 26 T cell receptor beta chains from one sample sequenced in a study of tumor and adjacent non-tumor tissue in lung cancer. A modified ARM-PCR protocol with three rounds of nested PCR amplified TCRbeta. Using its own MiXCR run on the multiplex PCR reads, TCRdb lists one record per CDR3 protein. This repertoire shows 100,000 to 150,000 distinct CDR3 sequences, 66% found once; its top ten account for around 13%. No cell sorting was done before RNA was extracted from the tissue. Sequencing was performed on lung tumor tissue. The receptors here all came from a young man with non-small cell lung cancer.

Comment on this clonotype: Germline is not matched at one junction end, which may reflect a read error. The chain combines TRBV10-3 with TRBJ1-1; TRBD1 matches at 8 bases. The CDR3 sequence is 14 residues long. Germline CDR1 is ENHRY and CDR2 is SYGVKD. The CDR3 spells CTIRDRQGDTEAFF. The CDR3 nucleotides are TGTACCATTAGGGACAGGCAGGGCGACACTGAAGCTTTCTTT.

Points on this clonotype: The final CDR3 position lacks the conserved phenylalanine or tryptophan, pointing to a likely read error. The DNA is omitted, as the CDR3 cannot be located on it reliably, and the CDR3 follows TCRdb's listing. This sequence joins TRBV20-1 and TRBJ2-1; TRBD2 is the table's D call, not checked against the DNA. From its first to its last residue, the CDR3 has 15 amino acids. Germline loops: CDR1 DFQATT, CDR2 SNEGSKA (reference sequence). CDR3: CSALTGTSVLHEEFL.

V is TRBV24-1 and J is TRBJ2-1; tentatively, D is TRBD1 or TRBD2 (5 bases each). Between the trimmed V and J ends, which lost 9 bases and 1 base, there was a span of 15 bases. This CDR3 contains 15 residues. Germline V gives CDR1 KGHDR, CDR2 SFDVKD. CDR3 region: CATSLRGGSYNEQFF. CDR3 sequence (DNA): TGTGCCACCTCTCTTCGTGGGGGATCCTACAATGAGCAGTTCTTC.

This clonotype occurred once. The chain joins TRBV12-3 or TRBV12-4 to TRBJ2-4, with 9 positions matching TRBD1. This CDR3 has 14 residues. Unmatched junction bases numbered 9, after V lost 7 bases and J lost 8 bases. The CDR3 loop is CASKRDRASDIQYF. CDR3 DNA: TGTGCCAGCAAGCGGGACAGGGCGTCCGACATTCAGTACTTC.

On this clonotype: Being one base from a much bigger clone, this may be a read error. The J gene is TRBJ2-1, the V gene TRBV20-1, with 7 bases lining up with TRBD2. Germline assignment: CDR1 DFQATT and CDR2 SNEGSKA (reference sequence). CDR3 length: 16 residues. The CDR3 coding sequence is TGCTGTGCTAGGGTCAAGCGGGGCCTAGAAGACAATGAGCAGTTCTTC. Its translation: CCARVKRGLEDNEQFF.

This clonotype was seen repeatedly, ten times or more. The gene calls are TRBV20-1 and TRBJ1-2; D not resolved. This CDR3 spans 13 amino acids. Germline V gene data show CDR1 as DFQATT and CDR2 as SNEGSKA (reference sequence). V lost 5 bases and J 8 bases, leaving 18 bases between the germline ends. CDR3 sequence (DNA): TGCAGTGCTGACACCGGGCCTTCAGGCGGCTACACCTTC. Amino acid sequence: CSADTGPSGGYTF.

The chain is built from TRBV12-3 or TRBV12-4 and TRBJ1-6; D call uncertain. With 6 bases removed from V and 0 bases from J, the gap between germline ends came to 12 bases. This CDR3 comprises 16 residues. For the CDR3, the DNA is TGTGCCAGCAGCCAAGACTCCAGCTCCTATAATTCACCCCTCCACTTT. Amino acid sequence: CASSQDSSSYNSPLHF.

Concerning this clonotype: A much larger clone lies a single base off, so this may be a read error. CDR3 sequence reads: CSARDLRGSGGYNEQFF. The CDR3 bases are TGCAGTGCTAGAGACCTCCGGGGGAGCGGGGGCTACAATGAGCAGTTCTTC. This chain joins TRBV20-1 and TRBJ2-1, with 8 bases fitting TRBD2. In germline, CDR1 is DFQATT, CDR2 SNEGSKA (reference sequence). This CDR3 contains 17 residues. V dropped 0 bases and J dropped 3; count of bases not matched to a gene: 10.

Note on this clonotype: One end of the junction is discordant with germline, which a read error may explain. The V and J genes are TRBV20-1 and TRBJ1-5; D perhaps matches TRBD1 (6 bases). The CDR3 length is 16 residues. Per germline, CDR1 DFQATT and CDR2 SNEGSKA (reference sequence). The CDR3, as DNA: TGCAGTGCTGGAGATTTCAGGGGATACTTCAATCAGCCCCAGCATTTT. Its protein is CSAGDFRGYFNQPQHF.

Concerning this clonotype itself: Compared with germline, one end of the junction differs, possibly owing to a read error. J is TRBJ2-1 and V is TRBV20-1, with D perhaps TRBD2 (6 bases). Germline CDR1 is DFQATT and CDR2 is SNEGSKA (reference sequence). This CDR3 has 13 amino acids. CDR3 loop: CSAKGGANNGQFF. The CDR3 DNA is TGCAGTGCGAAGGGCGGGGCTAACAATGGGCAGTTCTTC.

On this clonotype itself: Germline is not matched at one junction end, which may reflect a read error. The chain couples TRBV12-3 or TRBV12-4 to TRBJ2-2; a possible D gene is TRBD2 (6 bases). The CDR3 is made up of 14 amino acids. CDR3 protein: CANSSGIHTGELFF. The CDR3 coding sequence is TGTGCCAACAGTAGCGGAATCCACACCGGGGAGCTGTTTTTT.

On this clonotype: The CDR3 does not close with the conserved phenylalanine or tryptophan, likely indicating a read error. The V gene is TRBV5-6, the J gene TRBJ1-2, with D hard to call. The germline CDR1 and CDR2 sequences are SGHDT and YYEEEE. The CDR3 loop spans 11 amino acids. The CDR3: CANSLAGRYTY. DNA for the CDR3: TGTGCCAACAGCTTGGCAGGCCGCTACACCTAC.

In regard to this clonotype: At one of its ends the junction is not consistent with the germline gene, which may arise from a read error. V is TRBV29-1 and J is TRBJ2-7; 10 bases are a match to TRBD1. This CDR3 is 13 amino acids long. Germline V gives CDR1 SQVTM, CDR2 ANQGSEA. The CDR3 protein is CSAPGQGTNEQCF. Written as DNA, the CDR3 is TGCAGCGCCCCGGGACAGGGGACCAACGAGCAGTGCTTC.

This clonotype was seen a handful of times. This may come from a read error, since a much larger clone is one base off. The chain employs TRBV20-1 and TRBJ1-2; 8 positions agree with TRBD1. The CDR3 is 13 amino acids. V was clipped by 6 bases and J by 6 bases; unmatched bases: 9. CDR1 is DFQATT, CDR2 SNEGSKA, per germline (reference sequence). CDR3 sequence reads: CSAVQGQEDGYTF. The CDR3 DNA is TGCAGTGCGGTACAGGGACAGGAAGATGGCTACACCTTC.

A word on this clonotype: Since the CDR3 does not end with the conserved phenylalanine or tryptophan, this likely comes from a read error. The DNA is omitted, as the CDR3 cannot be located on it reliably, and the CDR3 follows TCRdb's listing. This chain uses TRBV20-1 with TRBJ2-7; TRBD1 is taken as the D call from the table, unchecked against the DNA. The CDR3 has 14 amino acids, counting both end residues. The germline CDR1 and CDR2 sequences are DFQATT and SNEGSKA (reference sequence). The CDR3 protein is CSARINQGAYEQCL.

This clonotype was detected only a few times. The chain recombines TRBV5-5 with TRBJ2-5; TRBD2 aligns across 7 bases. The germline gives CDR1 SGHKS, CDR2 YYEKEE (reference sequence). The V gene end was trimmed by 1 base and the J gene end by 3 bases; junction bases not matched to a gene: 3. This CDR3 is 14 amino acids long. Here the CDR3 reads CASSLWGGKETQYF. The CDR3 nucleotides are TGTGCCAGCAGCTTGTGGGGGGGGAAAGAGACCCAGTACTTC.

In the case of this clonotype: A much larger clone lies one base from this, so it may be a read error. The chain recombines TRBV20-1 with TRBJ2-7; TRBD1 aligns across 8 bases. Trimming cost V 7 bases and J 2 bases; bases outside gene matches: 13. The CDR3 is 15 amino acids. Germline V gene lookup returns CDR1 DFQATT and CDR2 SNEGSKA (reference sequence). The CDR3 reads CSGQGAGAYPYEQYF. The CDR3 coding sequence is TGCAGTGGGCAGGGGGCAGGGGCCTACCCCTACGAGCAGTACTTC.

To note about this clonotype: An end of the junction differs from the germline gene, which may be a read error. J is TRBJ1-1 and V is TRBV20-1; D ambiguous. CDR1 and CDR2 from the germline V gene are DFQATT and SNEGSKA (reference sequence). The CDR3 is 14 amino acids. CDR3 sequence reads: CNARGAGINTEAFF. CDR3 coding DNA: TGCAATGCTAGAGGCGCTGGGATTAACACTGAAGCTTTCTTT.

Comments on this clonotype: A read error may account for a junction end that differs from germline. The chain links TRBV20-1 to TRBJ2-2; 9 bases agree with TRBD1. CDR3 length equals 15 residues. Germline values: CDR1 DFQATT, CDR2 SNEGSKA (reference sequence). The CDR3 region has the DNA TGCAGTGCTATAAGGGACAGGGAGAGGACCGGGGAGATGTTTTTT. Protein: CSAIRDRERTGEMFF.

This clonotype has a count of ten or more. The chain employs TRBV20-1 and TRBJ1-4; 9 nucleotides match TRBD1. In germline, CDR1 is DFQATT, CDR2 SNEGSKA (reference sequence). The CDR3 contains 13 residues. V lost 5 bases, J lost 7 bases, and 5 bases stayed unmatched. The CDR3 protein is CSAPTGGSEKLFF. The CDR3 DNA reads TGCAGTGCTCCGACAGGGGGAAGTGAAAAACTGTTTTTT.

This clonotype was seen at least ten times. The chain is built from TRBV20-1 and TRBJ2-1; D is unclear. The CDR3 covers 14 residues. CDR1 is DFQATT, CDR2 SNEGSKA, per germline (reference sequence). The V and J ends lost 3 bases and 1 base respectively, with 10 bases between them. CDR3 nucleotides: TGCAGTGCTAGGCGTCTAGGATCCTACAATGAGCAGTTCTTC. Translating it yields CSARRLGSYNEQFF.

The V and J genes are TRBV4-1 and TRBJ2-1, with 10 bases fitting TRBD2. The V segment lost 4 bases and the J segment 6 bases; nucleotides outside the gene matches: 6. Germline V gives CDR1 MGHRA, CDR2 YSYEKL. CDR3 length equals 15 residues. The chain's CDR3 is CASSPWGLACNEQFF. The CDR3 DNA follows: TGCGCCAGCAGCCCCTGGGGACTAGCGTGCAATGAGCAGTTCTTC.

About this clonotype itself: At one boundary the junction diverges from the germline segment, which might be a read error. J is TRBJ2-7 and V is TRBV11-3; D is ambiguous. In germline, CDR1 is SGHNT, CDR2 YENEEA. This CDR3 contains 12 residues. CDR3 protein: CGSSFNLYEQYF. Written as DNA, the CDR3 is TGTGGCAGCAGTTTTAATTTGTACGAGCAGTACTTC.

The CDR3 nucleotides are TGCAGTGCTAGACAACCGGGGGGCTATAATGGGCACTTCTTC. Residues: CSARQPGGYNGHFF. The chain recombines TRBV20-1 with TRBJ2-1; possible D gene TRBD2, 7 bases. Germline CDR1 DFQATT, CDR2 SNEGSKA (reference sequence). This CDR3 contains 14 residues. V was shortened by 2 bases and J by 16 bases, with 24 bases between the two germline ends.

V and J are TRBV29-1 and TRBJ1-2; D unresolved. The ends were cut back, 5 bases at V and 0 bases at J, with 16 bases in the middle. This CDR3 has 15 residues. Germline V gene sequence: CDR1 SQVTM, CDR2 ANQGSEA. The DNA for the CDR3 is TGCAGCGTTAAAAACAACGAGGGATCTAACTATGGCTACACCTTC. Its translation: CSVKNNEGSNYGYTF.

This clonotype is a singleton in its sample. The CDR3 ends on some other residue instead of the conserved phenylalanine or tryptophan, so this is likely a read error. The chain joins TRBV4-1 to TRBJ2-1; D perhaps matches TRBD1 (5 bases). The CDR3 has 16 amino acids. Germline loops: CDR1 MGHRA, CDR2 YSYEKL. The V end was cut by 3 bases, the J end by 5 bases, with 17 bases between. This CDR3 is CASSQLQGRTDNEQFL. CDR3 DNA: TGCGCCAGCAGCCAGTTGCAGGGAAGAACAGACAATGAGCAGTTCTTA.